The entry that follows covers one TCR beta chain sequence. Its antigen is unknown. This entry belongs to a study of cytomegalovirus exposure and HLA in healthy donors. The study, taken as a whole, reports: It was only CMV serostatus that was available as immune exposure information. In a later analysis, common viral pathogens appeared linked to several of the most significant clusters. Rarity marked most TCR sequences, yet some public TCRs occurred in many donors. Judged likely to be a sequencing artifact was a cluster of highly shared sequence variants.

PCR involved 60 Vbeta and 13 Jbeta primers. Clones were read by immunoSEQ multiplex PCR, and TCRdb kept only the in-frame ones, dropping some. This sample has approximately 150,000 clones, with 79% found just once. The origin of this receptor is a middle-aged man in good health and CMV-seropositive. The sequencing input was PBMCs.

The CDR3 reads CASSGTSGRALYEQYF. The CDR3 DNA reads TGTGCCAGCAGCGGTACTAGCGGGAGGGCCCTCTACGAGCAGTACTTC. The rearrangement joins TRBV11-2 to TRBJ2-5; 13 bases are shared with TRBD2. The end of the DNA fits TRBJ2-7 better, so the J call may be wrong. The CDR3 spans 16 residues. Germline V CDR1 and CDR2: SGHAT, FQNNGV.